This T cell receptor beta chain is from a study of OX40 agonist ivuxolimab in advanced cancers. Looking at the study overall: Patients took ivuxolimab, an agonistic anti-OX40 (CD134) antibody.

With respect to this clone: No antigen is known for it.

Some clones are missing from TCRdb's copy, which holds only in-frame ones; the method was immunoSEQ multiplex PCR. The sample lists under 85,000 clones; 87% were seen once. V shed 0 bases and J 2 bases; nucleotides not matched to a gene: 5. CDR3 size: 16 residues. Germline assignment: CDR1 SGHRS and CDR2 YFSETQ. The study's findings and limits: Antigen specificity was not determined for the expanded peripheral T cells.

This chain links TRBV5-1 with TRBJ2-3; 8 nucleotides agree with TRBD1. The TCR originated in an adult with an advanced solid tumor such as melanoma, head and neck, liver or kidney cancer. The sequenced sample was CD4+ or CD8+ T cells sorted from blood, obtained in a trial of the OX40 agonist ivuxolimab. DNA of the CDR3: TGCGCCAGCAGCTTGGGGGACAGGAGAGACACAGATACGCAGTATTTT. Residues: CASSLGDRRDTDTQYF.